This T cell receptor (delta chain) is from a study of Vδ1+ human thymocytes (dated by TCRdb to 2017 to 2018). For the wider study: The study characterised mRNA-level TRG and TRD CDR3 repertoires of highly purified Vdelta1+ thymocytes from young children as a data resource. The multiplex-based CDR3 amplicon strategy had previously been validated against 5'RACE-based CDR3 amplicon generation methods.

Thymic samples were depleted of alphabeta T cells, then CD3+ TCRVdelta1+ TCRVdelta2- thymocytes were FACS-sorted. The purity of the sorted Vdelta1+ thymocytes fell between roughly 98% and 99.6%. Thymic specimens were obtained from 8 paediatric patients, aged from 5 days to 15 months, who were undergoing corrective cardiac surgery. After the thymic tissue was dispersed, mononuclear cells were isolated using a Histopaque-1077 density gradient. Staining used anti-TCRVdelta1 clone TS8.2, anti-TCRVdelta2 clone B6, anti-CD3 clone HIT3a and anti-TCRalphabeta clone IP26 antibodies. RNA was extracted with the RNeasy mini kit and reverse transcribed using Superscript III. To generate the CDR3 amplicons, a multiplex PCR was run using pooled V-gene forward primers together with a constant-region reverse primer that carried Illumina adaptor overhangs. After gel purification, amplicons were indexed with Nextera index primers over about 8 extra PCR cycles and were then purified with AMPure XP beads. Sequencing of libraries was performed on an Illumina MiSeq using paired-end 250 bp reads, dual indexing and a roughly 21% PhiX spike-in. For the original study's pipeline: Read quality was checked with FastQC, and TRG read pairs were merged using ea-utils fastq-join. IMGT/HighV-QUEST was used to annotate the sequences, only productive sequences with an unambiguous V-gene assignment were kept, and clonotypes were defined as sequences sharing an identical CDR3 sequence. For downstream analysis, VDJtools 1.1.1, tcR 2.2.3, Treemap and vegan Shannon diversity in R 3.4.4 were used. TCRdb recomputed clones from the public reads with CATT; identical DNA rows were then combined. TCRdb, not the authors, supplied the V and J calls. In all, the sample holds tens of thousands of delta-chain clones, and 25% to 30% of those were seen once. The ten most abundant clones make up 1.5% to 2% of the sample.

The full study reports these points: Although sort purity was high, about 20% of thymic TRD sequences were Vdelta2 (with a few Vdelta3), in contrast to the peripheral blood Vdelta1+ controls. The thymic TRG and TRD repertoires appeared highly polyclonal, with Gaussian CDR3 length distributions, in contrast to the oligoclonal repertoires of peripheral blood. Numerous TRG clonotypes were shared among donors (up to about 7x10^3), while TRD repertoires were essentially private (a maximum of about 100 shared). No clustering by age or sex was observed, so analyses did not stratify donors by these variables. Because unexpected Vdelta2 sequences could lead to misinterpretation of bulk repertoire data, the authors recommended using highly purified populations and single-cell validation.

The CDR3 covers 21 residues, taking in both the cysteine and the phenylalanine. Only the CDR3 DNA is retained, 63 bases long and in frame from the first base. Relative to germline, V is missing 0 bases and J is missing 10 bases, with 23 bases of the junction outside any gene match. Reading the germline V gene gives CDR1 TSWWSYY and CDR2 QGS. This clone showed up just a few times. Its antigen target is currently unknown. It has no much larger one-base neighbor in the sample; base qualities were not kept. Recombination connected TRDV1 to TRDJ1; 13 junctional bases match TRDD3. This sequence originates from a boy in the first two years of life who had congenital heart surgery. Sequencing was carried out using Vdelta1+ gamma-delta thymocytes from the thymus. The label giving this sample's cell subset or site can be read as: FACS-sorted CD3+ TCRalphabeta- TCRVdelta1+ TCRVdelta2- thymocytes. The DNA is TGTGCTCTTGGGGAACTAGTATTCCTTCCGACAGTACTGGGGGATACGCGTGGACTCATCTTT. Its protein product is CALGELVFLPTVLGDTRGLIF.